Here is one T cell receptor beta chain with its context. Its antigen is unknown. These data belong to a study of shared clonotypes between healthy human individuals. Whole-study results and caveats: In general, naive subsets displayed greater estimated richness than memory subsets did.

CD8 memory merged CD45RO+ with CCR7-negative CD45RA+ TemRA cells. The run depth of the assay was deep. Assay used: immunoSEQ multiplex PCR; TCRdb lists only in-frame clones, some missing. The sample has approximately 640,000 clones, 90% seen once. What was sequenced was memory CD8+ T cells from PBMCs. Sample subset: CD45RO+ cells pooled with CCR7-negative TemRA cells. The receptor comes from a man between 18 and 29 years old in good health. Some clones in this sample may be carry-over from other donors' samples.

The CDR3 DNA reads TGTGCCAGCGTCGGAGGAGCCTACAATGAGCAGTTCTTC. It specifies CASVGGAYNEQFF. The chain combines TRBV6-6 with TRBJ2-1, with D possibly being TRBD2 (5 bases). This CDR3 contains 13 residues. Germline V CDR1 and CDR2: MNHNY, SVGAGI (reference sequence). V lost 8 bases and J 2 bases, leaving 10 bases between the germline ends.